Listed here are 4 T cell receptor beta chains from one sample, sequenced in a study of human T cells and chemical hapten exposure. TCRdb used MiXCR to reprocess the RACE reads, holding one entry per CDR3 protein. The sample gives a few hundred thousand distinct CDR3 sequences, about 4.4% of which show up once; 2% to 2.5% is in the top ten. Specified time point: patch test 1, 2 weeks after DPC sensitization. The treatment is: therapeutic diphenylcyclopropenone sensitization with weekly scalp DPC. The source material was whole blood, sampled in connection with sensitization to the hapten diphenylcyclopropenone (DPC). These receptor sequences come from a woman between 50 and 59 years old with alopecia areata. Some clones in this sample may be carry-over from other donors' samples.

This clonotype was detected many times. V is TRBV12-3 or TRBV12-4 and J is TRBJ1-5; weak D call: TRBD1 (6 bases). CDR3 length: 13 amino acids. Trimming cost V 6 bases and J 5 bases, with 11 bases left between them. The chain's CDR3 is CASSPNRDQPQHF. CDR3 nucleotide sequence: TGTGCCAGCAGCCCCAACAGGGATCAGCCCCAGCATTTT.

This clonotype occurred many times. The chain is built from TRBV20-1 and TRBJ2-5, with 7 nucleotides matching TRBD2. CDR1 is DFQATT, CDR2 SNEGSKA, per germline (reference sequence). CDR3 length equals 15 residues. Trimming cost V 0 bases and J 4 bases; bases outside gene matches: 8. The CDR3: CSARDPAGVGETQYF. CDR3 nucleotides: TGCAGTGCTAGAGATCCGGCGGGAGTCGGAGAGACCCAGTACTTC.

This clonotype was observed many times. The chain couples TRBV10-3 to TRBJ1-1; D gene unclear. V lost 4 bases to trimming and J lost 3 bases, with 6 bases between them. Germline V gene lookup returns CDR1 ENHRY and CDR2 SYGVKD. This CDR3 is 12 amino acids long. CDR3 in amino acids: CAISVGDTEAFF. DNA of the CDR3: TGTGCCATCAGTGTCGGAGACACTGAAGCTTTCTTT.

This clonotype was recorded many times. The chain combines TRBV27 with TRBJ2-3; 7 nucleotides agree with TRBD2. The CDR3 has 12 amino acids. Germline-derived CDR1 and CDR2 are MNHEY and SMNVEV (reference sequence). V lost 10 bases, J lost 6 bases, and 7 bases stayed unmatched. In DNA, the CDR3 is TGTGCCACACTAGCGCGAGGGGATACGCAGTATTTT. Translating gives CATLARGDTQYF.